This T cell receptor beta chain was captured by sequencing in a study of response to subunit inactivated influenza vaccine. TCRdb itself ran the RT-PCR reads through MiXCR, one entry per CDR3 protein. Found here are about 540,000 distinct CDR3 sequences, roughly a quarter of them singletons; the top ten hold about 2.8%. Germline CDR1 is MNHEY and CDR2 is SVGEGT. With V trimmed by 5 bases and J by 1 base, 5 bases remained unmatched. The CDR3 runs to 16 residues. This same sample was also taken into another study, of T cells expressing NK-cell markers. That paper notes: For TCR beta, cDNA was produced by 5'RACE template switching with UMIs. Beta-chain profiling covered CD3+CD56+NKG2C+, CD3+CD56+NKG2C- and CD3+CD56-NKG2C+ sorted subsets.

The material sequenced was CD4+ T cells sorted from PBMCs, taken 11 to 12 days after vaccination. This sequence joins TRBV6-2 or TRBV6-3 and TRBJ2-5, with 12 bases matching TRBD2. The TCR sequence derives from a man between 50 and 59 years old who received an inactivated influenza vaccine. This CDR3 reads CASSPRLAGAQETQYF. The CDR3 coding sequence is TGTGCCAGCAGTCCCAGACTAGCGGGGGCCCAAGAGACCCAGTACTTC.